Below, 12 T cell receptor beta chains from the same sample are listed, as sequenced in a study of T cell responses to AZD1222 COVID-19 vaccine. TCRdb keeps only in-frame clones here, not all; method: immunoSEQ multiplex PCR. The table has 90,000 to 140,000 clones, 85% to 90% seen once. Specimen: peripheral blood, collected on day 0 of AZD1222 vaccination. All receptors come from an adult in good health.

The chain employs TRBV4-3 and TRBJ2-7, with 9 positions matching TRBD2. Germline values: CDR1 LGHNA, CDR2 YSLEER. J gave up 7 bases and V 4 bases, and 14 bases lay outside the gene matches. The CDR3 covers 16 residues. In DNA, the CDR3 is TGCGCCAGCAGCCTAGTCGGTGGTAGCGGGGGCGGGGAGCAGTACTTC. Protein sequence: CASSLVGGSGGGEQYF.

This chain uses TRBV7-8 with TRBJ1-4; weak D call: TRBD1 (6 bases). V was cut by 0 bases and J by 5 bases, with 10 bases left in between. This CDR3 comprises 15 residues. From germline, CDR1 is SGHVS and CDR2 FQNEAQ. The CDR3 loop reads CASSLARTANEKLFF. The CDR3 DNA is TGTGCCAGCAGCTTAGCAAGGACAGCAAATGAAAAACTGTTTTTT.

This chain connects TRBV5-1 to TRBJ1-1, with unresolved D. Trimming left V 0 bases short and J 6 bases short, with 18 bases between. CDR3 size: 16 residues. CDR1 is SGHRS, CDR2 YFSETQ, per germline. The CDR3 here is CASSLEGPPRVAEAFF. CDR3 nucleotide sequence: TGCGCCAGCAGCTTGGAGGGCCCGCCGCGGGTTGCTGAAGCTTTCTTT.

The J gene is TRBJ1-3, the V gene TRBV18, with TRBD1 as a possible D gene (6 bases). CDR1 is KGHSH, CDR2 LQKENI, per germline. V gave up 3 bases and J gave up 11 bases, with 17 bases separating them. This CDR3 is 14 amino acids long. The CDR3 region has the DNA TGTGCCAGCTCACCCGGGACATTGGTCGGGTCCATATATTTT. It is translated as CASSPGTLVGSIYF.

V is TRBV5-1 and J is TRBJ1-2, with 8 bases lining up with TRBD1. This CDR3 is built from 13 residues. CDR1 and CDR2 from the germline V gene are SGHRS and YFSETQ. V shed 5 bases, J shed 8 bases, and the junction held 8 bases outside the gene matches. The CDR3 loop is CASSPDRGDGYTF. DNA for the CDR3: TGCGCCAGCAGTCCCGACAGGGGAGACGGCTACACCTTC.

The chain employs TRBV4-1 and TRBJ2-1, with 9 bases aligning to TRBD2. The trim removed 1 base at V and 4 bases at J, leaving 2 bases unmatched. The CDR3 spans 15 residues. Germline values: CDR1 MGHRA, CDR2 YSYEKL. Written as DNA, the CDR3 is TGCGCCAGCAGCCAAGGTCTAGCGGGGTACAATGAGCAGTTCTTC. It codes for CASSQGLAGYNEQFF.

The genes are TRBV6-1 and TRBJ1-2; no clear D. Germline-derived CDR1 and CDR2 are MNHNS and SASEGT. This CDR3 has 14 residues. V lost 1 base and J lost 3, with 9 bases in between. This chain's CDR3 is CASSEVRRDYGYTF. The CDR3 nucleotides read TGTGCCAGCAGTGAAGTTAGAAGGGACTATGGCTACACCTTC.

The gene calls are TRBV4-1 and TRBJ1-2, with D tentatively TRBD1 (6 bases). V was shortened by 6 bases and J by 2 bases, with 10 bases between the two germline ends. The CDR3 loop spans 13 amino acids. In germline, CDR1 is MGHRA, CDR2 YSYEKL. CDR3 sequence (DNA): TGCGCCAGCAGAGGGGGACGGAACTATGGCTACACCTTC. It codes for CASRGGRNYGYTF.

V gene TRBV2 combines with J gene TRBJ1-4; no definite D call. Germline V lookup: CDR1 SNHLY, CDR2 FYNNEI. This CDR3 is built from 15 residues. V gave up 2 bases and J gave up 0 bases, with 7 bases separating them. The CDR3 coding sequence is TGTGCCAGCAGTGAACCGGGGACAACTAATGAAAAACTGTTTTTT. Translated: CASSEPGTTNEKLFF.

In DNA form, the CDR3 reads TGTGCCAGCAGCTTAGTCCGCCCTTACAGGGCGACCTACGAGCAGTACTTC. Its protein product is CASSLVRPYRATYEQYF. The chain couples TRBV9 to TRBJ2-7; the D gene is possibly TRBD1 (6 bases). Trimming removed 4 bases from V and 2 bases from J, with 22 bases in between. The CDR3 extends over 17 amino acids. Germline assignment: CDR1 SGDLS and CDR2 YYNGEE.

The chain has TRBV12-3 or TRBV12-4 and TRBJ2-2; D gene uncertain. Trimming removed 7 bases from V and 4 bases from J, with 10 bases in between. This CDR3 contains 13 residues. The DNA of the CDR3 is TGTGCCAGCACCCATCGGCCCACCGGGGAGCTGTTTTTT. This encodes CASTHRPTGELFF.

CDR3: CASSDIGGYEQYF. The CDR3 DNA reads TGCGCCAGCAGTGATATAGGGGGGTATGAGCAGTACTTC. V usage is TRBV4-1 and J usage is TRBJ2-7, with D perhaps matching TRBD1 or TRBD2 (6 bases each). Germline values: CDR1 MGHRA, CDR2 YSYEKL. V was cut by 6 bases and J by 7 bases, with 16 bases left in between. This CDR3 spans 13 amino acids.